The entry that follows covers one T cell receptor (beta chain) sequence. What it binds is unknown. The data stem from a study of PD-1 blockade in classical Hodgkin lymphoma. Study background: Patients were given intravenous nivolumab, 3 mg/kg, every 2 weeks.

The time point: cycle 4 day 1 (C4D1), after 6 weeks of nivolumab. Each of the patients experienced relapse following autologous stem cell transplantation, and their brentuximab vedotin exposure differed. Magnetic negative selection served to purify CD4+ T cells out of PBMCs that had been thawed. Findings of the study overall: Compared with healthy donors, newly diagnosed patients reportedly showed lower baseline TCR diversity.

Sequenced by immunoSEQ multiplex PCR; TCRdb stores in-frame clones only, minus some. The sample lists 34,000 or so clones; 92% were seen once. The length of the CDR3 is 15 residues. Trimming took 5 bases from V and 8 from J; bases not matched to a gene: 12. Looked up from germline, CDR1 is GTSNPN and CDR2 is SVGIG (reference sequence). The source was CD4+ T cells from blood, collected before the fourth cycle of nivolumab. The receptor comes from a human donor with classical Hodgkin lymphoma. V and J are TRBV30 and TRBJ2-1, with TRBD2 matching over 10 bases. Here the CDR3 DNA reads TGTGCCTGGGGAGACTCTAGCGGGAGTATGTATGAGCAGTTCTTC. Its translation: CAWGDSSGSMYEQFF.